There are a few counts of the clone carrying this T cell receptor (gamma chain). Its matching antigen is unknown. Other nucleotide sequences in the sample specify the same CDR3. The sample comes from a study of Vδ1+ human thymocytes. Study-level findings and limits: The authors advised highly purified populations and single-cell validation. Donors shared many TRG clonotypes but few TRD clonotypes. Thymic delta-chain repertoires held roughly 18% Vdelta2 sequences and few Vdelta3, despite high sort purity. In the thymus, TRG and TRD repertoires looked highly polyclonal with Gaussian CDR3 lengths.

Extracted RNA was reverse transcribed into cDNA. Pooled V-gene forward primers with one constant-region reverse primer generated the CDR3 amplicons by multiplex PCR. TCRdb reanalyzed the multiplex PCR reads using CATT. The repertoire has 30,000 to 45,000 gamma-chain clones, around 21% of them found once; the top ten carry about 2%. Alphabeta T cells were depleted, then CD3+ Vdelta1+ Vdelta2- thymocytes were FACS-sorted. J lost 0 bases, V lost 1 base, and 6 bases had no gene match. The CDR3 spans 15 residues. CDR1 is EGSNGY and CDR2 is YDSYNSKV in the germline V gene. The J gene is TRGJ1 or TRGJ2, the V gene TRGV2. Material for sequencing was Vdelta1+ gamma-delta thymocytes from the thymus. Subset reported: FACS-sorted CD3+ TCRalphabeta- TCRVdelta1+ TCRVdelta2- thymocytes. The source of this sequence is a girl younger than two who had congenital heart surgery. The CDR3 DNA follows: TGTGCCACCTGGGACGGACCGACGAATTATTATAAGAAACTCTTT. Translating it yields CATWDGPTNYYKKLF.